Below, 18 T cell receptor beta chains from the same sample are listed, as sequenced in a study of T cell responses to AZD1222 COVID-19 vaccine (TCRdb year 2021). The sample's time point, from its label and the paper: baseline before first vaccination. Library preparation used the immunoSEQ multiplex PCR assay. The immuneACCESS repertoire file appears here via TCRdb, limited to in-frame rearrangements. These files lack a portion of the clones; in checked studies, under half of the deficit traces to unresolved V genes, and the cause of the others is not known. Across this sample there are 100,000 to 150,000 clones, with over 75% seen only once. More than 2.5% of the sample is taken by the ten largest. The material sequenced was peripheral blood, taken on day 0 of AZD1222 vaccination. The receptors were gathered from an adult in good health.

This clone was counted a single time. The chain employs TRBV7-9 and TRBJ1-5; D is perhaps TRBD1 (6 bases). CDR1 and CDR2 (germline): SEHNR, FQNEAQ (reference sequence). The V end lost 4 bases, the J end lost 3 bases, and 16 bases lay between the germline ends. This CDR3 is 16 amino acids long. The CDR3 DNA follows: TGTGCCAGCAGCTCTCTAGGACCAGGGGACAATCAGCCCCAGCATTTT. Protein product: CASSSLGPGDNQPQHF.

This clone was detected once. This chain links TRBV12-5 with TRBJ1-1, with 7 positions matching TRBD1. The CDR3 is made up of 13 amino acids. Germline loops: CDR1 LGHNT, CDR2 FRNRAP. The V and J ends lost 6 bases and 0 bases, in that order; junction bases with no gene match: 1. The CDR3: CASGGGLNTEAFF. The CDR3 DNA reads TGTGCTAGTGGAGGGGGCCTGAACACTGAAGCTTTCTTT. Combining the CDR3 with reference TRBV12-5 and TRBJ1-1 gives the whole variable domain DARVTQTPRHKVTEMGQEVTMRCQPILGHNTVFWYRQTMMQGLELLAYFRNRAPLDDSGMPKDRFSAEMPDATLATLKIQPSEPRDSAVYFCASGGGLNTEAFFGQGTRLTVV.

The chain combines TRBV30 with TRBJ1-6; 8 nucleotides align to TRBD1. The CDR3 is 14 residues long. Trimming cost V 6 bases and J 5 bases; bases outside gene matches: 6. Germline CDR1 reads GTSNPN; CDR2 reads SVGIG (reference sequence). The CDR3 protein is CACRGQGNNSPLHF. The DNA for the CDR3 is TGTGCCTGCCGAGGACAGGGTAATAATTCACCCCTCCACTTT.

V gene TRBV7-8 combines with J gene TRBJ1-3, with D perhaps matching TRBD1 (6 bases). Germline-derived CDR1 and CDR2 are SGHVS and FQNEAQ. The CDR3 has 17 residues. V lost 1 base to trimming and J lost 7 bases, with 20 bases between them. The CDR3 protein is CASSLVGAALVRNTIYF. CDR3 bases: TGTGCCAGCAGCTTAGTGGGGGCAGCCCTTGTACGCAACACCATATATTTT.

The rearrangement links TRBV7-2 to TRBJ1-1; no clear D gene. Trimming took 1 base from V and 8 from J, leaving 14 bases between them. The CDR3 loop spans 14 amino acids. Germline values: CDR1 SGHTA, CDR2 FQGNSA. CDR3 DNA: TGTGCCAGCAGCTTAGACCGGGGTGGGATAGAAGCTTTCTTT. Translated, it gives CASSLDRGGIEAFF.

This clone was detected only once. The chain recombines TRBV27 with TRBJ2-7; the D gene is possibly TRBD1 (6 bases). Trimming took 2 bases from V and 4 from J, leaving 15 bases between them. There are 15 residues in the CDR3. CDR1 and CDR2 (germline): MNHEY, SMNVEV (reference sequence). CDR3: CASSLEQGLGYEQYF. The CDR3 nucleotides are TGTGCCAGCAGTTTAGAACAGGGATTAGGTTACGAGCAGTACTTC.

With respect to this clone: This sample includes further DNA sequences coding for the same CDR3. The genes are TRBV7-9 and TRBJ2-1; 9 bases match TRBD2. Looked up from germline, CDR1 is SEHNR and CDR2 is FQNEAQ (reference sequence). V gave up 2 bases and J gave up 2 bases; unmatched junction bases: 4. CDR3 length: 16 residues. CDR3 in DNA: TGTGCCAGCAGCTTAAGTTTAGCGGGGGCCTACAATGAGCAGTTCTTC. This sequence encodes CASSLSLAGAYNEQFF.

The V gene is TRBV27, the J gene TRBJ1-2; D unresolved. CDR1 is MNHEY, CDR2 SMNVEV, per germline (reference sequence). This CDR3 spans 12 amino acids. V dropped 10 bases and J dropped 2 bases, with 11 bases sitting between them. The CDR3 DNA reads as TGTGCCACCTCGGGCAGGAACTATGGCTACACCTTC. This translates into CATSGRNYGYTF.

Concerning this clone itself: Germline is not matched at one junction end, which may reflect a read error. V gene TRBV24-1 combines with J gene TRBJ1-2; 8 bases line up with TRBD1. The germline V gene has CDR1 KGHDR and CDR2 SFDVKD. The CDR3 runs to 11 residues. The CDR3 coding sequence is TGTGCCACCAGTGGGGACAGGCACCTTCACTTC. Translating it yields CATSGDRHLHF.

This sequence joins TRBV5-6 and TRBJ1-1, with D possibly matching TRBD1 (5 bases). CDR3 length: 14 amino acids. The germline CDR1 and CDR2 sequences are SGHDT and YYEEEE. V was shortened by 1 base and J by 4 bases, with 11 bases between the two germline ends. This chain's CDR3 is CASSLYRRGTEAFF. Written as DNA, the CDR3 is TGTGCCAGCAGCTTGTACAGGCGCGGCACTGAAGCTTTCTTT.

The chain carries TRBV30 and TRBJ2-7; TRBD2 might be the D (6 bases). Germline CDR1 reads GTSNPN; CDR2 reads SVGIG (reference sequence). With 3 bases removed from V and 4 bases from J, the gap between germline ends came to 13 bases. The CDR3 extends over 13 amino acids. In DNA, the CDR3 is TGTGCCTGGAGCCGGGGGAGGCAGTACGAGCAGTACTTC. Translated: CAWSRGRQYEQYF.

The V gene is TRBV10-3, the J gene TRBJ1-1; 8 bases line up with TRBD1. This CDR3 spans 15 amino acids. With V trimmed by 6 bases and J by 4 bases, 10 bases remained unmatched. CDR1 and CDR2 from the germline V gene are ENHRY and SYGVKD. The CDR3 DNA follows: TGTGCCATCAGGGGCCAGGGGGCGCTGGGCACTGAAGCTTTCTTT. It yields the protein CAIRGQGALGTEAFF.

The chain is built from TRBV7-9 and TRBJ2-6, with D unclear. Germline CDR1 and CDR2: SEHNR and FQNEAQ (reference sequence). This CDR3 contains 13 residues. Trimming pared 1 base from V and 3 bases from J, leaving 1 base between. The CDR3 bases are TGTGCCAGCAGCTTAGTTGGGGCCAACGTCCTGACTTTC. Translating it yields CASSLVGANVLTF.

V usage is TRBV25-1 and J usage is TRBJ2-3, with TRBD2 matching over 11 bases. Trimming cost V 4 bases and J 4 bases; bases outside gene matches: 4. This CDR3 region has 15 residues. The germline V gene has CDR1 MGHDK and CDR2 SYGVNS. CDR3 sequence reads: CASSGSSGRSDTQYF. CDR3 DNA: TGTGCCAGCAGTGGTTCTAGCGGGAGGTCAGATACGCAGTATTTT.

The CDR3 sequence: CAWSVWQVDSPLHF. The DNA of the CDR3 is TGTGCCTGGAGTGTTTGGCAGGTGGACTCACCCCTCCACTTT. This chain uses TRBV30 with TRBJ1-6; D remains ambiguous. V gave up 0 bases and J gave up 10 bases, with 13 bases separating them. Germline CDR1 reads GTSNPN; CDR2 reads SVGIG (reference sequence). There are 14 residues in the CDR3.

V is TRBV30 and J is TRBJ1-4; D is possibly TRBD1 (5 bases). Germline V gene lookup returns CDR1 GTSNPN and CDR2 SVGIG (reference sequence). The CDR3 runs to 15 residues. Deletions cut 2 bases from V and 8 bases from J, with 18 bases between. The CDR3 region is CAWSWDGGKGEKLFF. The DNA of the CDR3 is TGTGCCTGGAGTTGGGACGGGGGAAAAGGGGAAAAACTGTTTTTT.

The chain employs TRBV9 and TRBJ2-7; D gene ambiguous. The V and J ends lost 0 bases and 0 bases respectively, with 13 bases between them. The CDR3 extends over 16 amino acids. Per germline, CDR1 SGDLS and CDR2 YYNGEE. CDR3 DNA sequence: TGTGCCAGCAGCGTAGGGGCCACGCCAAGCTCCTACGAGCAGTACTTC. Amino acid sequence: CASSVGATPSSYEQYF.

The rearrangement links TRBV29-1 to TRBJ1-1; D unresolved. Per the germline V gene, CDR1 is SQVTM and CDR2 is ANQGSEA. This CDR3 is 13 amino acids long. The V and J ends lost 1 base and 1 base respectively, with 7 bases between them. The CDR3 reads CSVEVGANTEAFF. In nucleotides, the CDR3 is TGCAGCGTTGAAGTAGGCGCGAACACTGAAGCTTTCTTT.